One and the same sample provided the 15 T cell receptor beta chains below, sequenced in a study of tumor-infiltrating T cells and Merkel cell polyomavirus. Study at large: The T cells studied were KLL-specific CD8+ cells against Merkel polyomavirus.

Immunohistochemistry showed robust Merkel cell polyomavirus Large T antigen staining in every patient's tumor. TCRdb's copy holds only in-frame clones and misses some; the assay was immunoSEQ multiplex PCR. The sample has 2,000 to 2,500 clones, approximately 98% seen once; the top ten hold about 2.5%. The sequencing input was lymph node tissue. The receptors derive from a man aged 65-85 years with Merkel cell carcinoma.

This sequence joins TRBV19 and TRBJ1-2; TRBD1 aligns across 7 bases. This CDR3 has 13 amino acids. With V trimmed by 5 bases and J by 8 bases, 8 bases remained unmatched. The germline V gene has CDR1 LNHDA and CDR2 SQIVND (reference sequence). DNA for the CDR3: TGTGCCAGTAGTCGCCGGGACAGAAGGGGCTACACCTTC. The encoded protein is CASSRRDRRGYTF.

V usage is TRBV11-2 and J usage is TRBJ1-3; D is uncertain. Trimming pared 5 bases from V and 1 base from J, leaving 9 bases between. This CDR3 comprises 14 residues. The germline CDR1 and CDR2 sequences are SGHAT and FQNNGV. CDR3 bases: TGTGCCAGCAGCCCACGGGATTCTGGAAACACCATATATTTT. Translation gives CASSPRDSGNTIYF.

This clone was seen a single time. Relative to the germline gene, one junction end is altered; a read error may explain this. The chain recombines TRBV7-7 with TRBJ2-5, with D tentatively TRBD2 (7 bases). Germline loops: CDR1 SSHAT, CDR2 FNYEAQ (reference sequence). The CDR3 runs to 13 residues. CDR3 bases: TGTGCTAGCAGCTTGGGGGCGGGGGTGACCCAGTACTTC. It translates to CASSLGAGVTQYF. Filled out from reference TRBV7-7 and TRBJ2-5, the complete variable domain reads GAGVSQSPRYKVTKRGQDVTLRCDPISSHATLYWYQQALGQGPEFLTYFNYEAQPDKSGLPSDRFSAERPEGSISTLTIQRTEQRDSAMYRCASSLGAGVTQYFGPGTRLLVL.

This clone was detected only once. V and J are TRBV7-9 and TRBJ2-5; the match to TRBD2 covers 14 bases. CDR1 is SEHNR, CDR2 FQNEAQ, per germline (reference sequence). CDR3 length: 18 amino acids. Losses at the gene ends were 6 bases for V and 0 bases for J; bases not matched to a gene: 9. CDR3 in DNA: TGTGCCAGCAGTTTCGGGACTAGCGGGAGAAGAGACCAAGAGACCCAGTACTTC. It encodes CASSFGTSGRRDQETQYF.

The V and J genes are TRBV5-1 and TRBJ2-3, with 8 bases matching TRBD2. There are 16 residues in the CDR3. V lost 2 bases to trimming and J lost 5 bases; unmatched junction nucleotides: 10. Germline CDR1 reads SGHRS; CDR2 reads YFSETQ. The CDR3 sequence: CASSLGGAGAGDTQYF. CDR3 coding DNA: TGCGCCAGCAGCTTAGGAGGAGCGGGAGCGGGAGATACGCAGTATTTT.

V gene TRBV7-2 combines with J gene TRBJ1-3; TRBD1 might be the D (5 bases). This CDR3 comprises 15 residues. V dropped 1 base and J dropped 0 bases, with 7 bases sitting between them. CDR1 is SGHTA and CDR2 is FQGNSA in the germline V gene. CDR3 in amino acids: CASSLGQLSGNTIYF. CDR3 DNA sequence: TGTGCCAGCAGCTTAGGACAGCTCTCTGGAAACACCATATATTTT. Full variable domain (remainder filled in from reference TRBV7-2 and TRBJ1-3): GAGVSQSPSNKVTEKGKDVELRCDPISGHTALYWYRQSLGQGLEFLIYFQGNSAPDKSGLPSDRFSAERTGGSVSTLTIQRTQQEDSAVYLCASSLGQLSGNTIYFGEGSWLTVV.

J is TRBJ1-2 and V is TRBV6-1; unclear D gene. The CDR3 length is 13 residues. V lost 2 bases to trimming and J lost 4 bases, with 8 bases between them. From germline, CDR1 is MNHNS and CDR2 SASEGT. This CDR3 reads CASSENGRYGYTF. The DNA for the CDR3 is TGTGCCAGCAGTGAAAATGGGCGCTATGGCTACACCTTC.

The chain recombines TRBV30 with TRBJ2-2; D unclear. Trimming removed 2 bases from V and 0 bases from J, with 7 bases in between. The CDR3 spans 14 residues. Germline-derived CDR1 and CDR2 are GTSNPN and SVGIG (reference sequence). The CDR3 DNA reads as TGTGCCTGGAGTTCTAGTCCGAACACCGGGGAGCTGTTTTTT. Protein product: CAWSSSPNTGELFF.

This chain links TRBV6-1 with TRBJ1-1; D is ambiguous. This CDR3 comprises 13 residues. V lost 6 bases and J lost 1, with 9 bases in between. CDR1 is MNHNS and CDR2 is SASEGT in the germline V gene. This CDR3 is CASRAIQNTEAFF. In DNA form, the CDR3 reads TGTGCCAGCAGGGCCATCCAGAACACTGAAGCTTTCTTT.

This chain connects TRBV5-4 to TRBJ1-1; D possibly corresponds to TRBD1 (6 bases). Trimming left V 9 bases short and J 1 base short, with 7 bases between. The CDR3 has 11 residues. The germline V gene has CDR1 SGHNT and CDR2 YYREEE (reference sequence). DNA for the CDR3: TGTGCCACGGGACAGAACACTGAAGCTTTCTTT. Encoded protein: CATGQNTEAFF. The full variable domain, in which reference TRBV5-4 and TRBJ1-1 provide the parts outside the CDR3, is ETGVTQSPTHLIKTRGQQVTLRCSSQSGHNTVSWYQQALGQGPQFIFQYYREEENGRGNFPPRFSGLQFPNYSSELNVNALELDDSALYLCATGQNTEAFFGQGTRLTVV.

The V call is TRBV11-3, the J call TRBJ2-3; 8 nucleotides line up with TRBD1. Germline-derived CDR1 and CDR2 are SGHNT and YENEEA. Unmatched junction bases numbered 5, after V lost 0 bases and J lost 3 bases. CDR3 length equals 16 residues. CDR3: CASSLDSTGATDTQYF. The CDR3 DNA follows: TGTGCCAGCAGCTTAGATTCGACAGGGGCGACAGATACGCAGTATTTT.

This clone is a singleton in its sample. This sequence joins TRBV30 and TRBJ2-3; the match to TRBD2 covers 7 bases. Germline V gene sequence: CDR1 GTSNPN, CDR2 SVGIG (reference sequence). There are 13 residues in the CDR3. V gave up 4 bases and J gave up 4 bases; unmatched junction bases: 5. The CDR3 spells CAWNREAPDTQYF. The CDR3 nucleotides read TGTGCCTGGAATCGGGAGGCCCCAGATACGCAGTATTTT.

The chain links TRBV7-3 to TRBJ2-1, with 8 bases matching TRBD2. Germline V gene sequence: CDR1 SGHTA, CDR2 FQGTGA. The ends lost 2 bases at V and 7 bases at J; junction bases unmatched: 10. This CDR3 has 16 residues. CDR3 DNA: TGTGCCAGCAGCTTAGGGTCTAGCGGGCGACAGAATGAGCAGTTCTTC. Protein product: CASSLGSSGRQNEQFF.

The chain joins TRBV4-1 to TRBJ2-1, with 12 bases fitting TRBD2. This CDR3 region has 17 residues. Losses at the gene ends were 0 bases for V and 4 bases for J; bases not matched to a gene: 4. Germline lookup yields CDR1 MGHRA and CDR2 YSYEKL. CDR3 sequence reads: CASSQENGLAGYNEQFF. The CDR3 DNA sequence: TGCGCCAGCAGCCAAGAAAATGGACTAGCGGGATACAATGAGCAGTTCTTC.

This rearrangement joins TRBV7-2 to TRBJ2-1, with D tentatively TRBD2 (5 bases). The V and J ends lost 1 base and 1 base respectively, with 8 bases between them. CDR1 and CDR2 (germline): SGHTA, FQGNSA. The CDR3 spans 15 residues. The CDR3 DNA reads TGTGCCAGCAGCTTAGAGCGGACTTCCTACAATGAGCAGTTCTTC. This gives the protein CASSLERTSYNEQFF. The whole variable domain, remainder taken from reference TRBV7-2 and TRBJ2-1, is GAGVSQSPSNKVTEKGKDVELRCDPISGHTALYWYRQSLGQGLEFLIYFQGNSAPDKSGLPSDRFSAERTGGSVSTLTIQRTQQEDSAVYLCASSLERTSYNEQFFGPGTRLTVL.